This TCR beta chain was recorded in a study of blood T cell repertoires in COVID-19. Study background: Italy, Spain and the United States were the sources of the convalescent and acute COVID-19 samples.

Generated by immunoSEQ multiplex PCR, the TCRdb table keeps only in-frame clones and is missing some. The data show about 150,000 clones, with over 70% seen just once and about 2.5% held by the top ten. Germline V gives CDR1 SGHVS, CDR2 FQNEAQ. The V gene end was trimmed by 7 bases and the J gene end by 3 bases; junction bases not matched to a gene: 11. The CDR3 extends over 15 amino acids. This clonotype originated in a man aged 45-65 years with active COVID-19. The specimen sequenced was peripheral blood. This chain connects TRBV7-8 to TRBJ1-2, with 7 bases aligning to TRBD1. CDR3 in DNA: TGTGCCAGCACCCGAACAGGGGATAGGGACTATGGCTACACCTTC. Its protein is CASTRTGDRDYGYTF.